The 8 T cell receptor beta chains below come from one sample, sequenced in a study of shared clonotypes between healthy human individuals. Profiled with immunoSEQ multiplex PCR; TCRdb holds only in-frame clones, not every one. The table has roughly 2.2 million clones, over 85% seen once. Sequencing was done on a sample of naive CD4+ T cells from PBMCs. Subset reported: CD45RA+ positively selected. The receptors were sampled from a man in his late teens or twenties in good health. Some clones in this sample may be carry-over from other donors' samples.

In regard to this clone: Other DNA sequences within the sample encode an identical CDR3. The chain uses TRBV11-2 and TRBJ2-5; D gene ambiguous. The J call may not be correct, given that the DNA end is closer to TRBJ2-7. In germline, CDR1 is SGHAT, CDR2 FQNNGV. There are 11 residues in the CDR3. The CDR3 loop is CASSLAYEQYF. The CDR3 bases are TGTGCCAGCAGCCTTGCCTACGAGCAGTACTTC.

The rearrangement joins TRBV6-6 to TRBJ1-2, with D perhaps TRBD1 (5 bases). Germline CDR1 is MNHNY and CDR2 is SVGAGI (reference sequence). V lost 7 bases, J lost 3 bases, and 12 bases lay in between. The CDR3 extends over 13 amino acids. The CDR3 DNA reads as TGTGCCAGCAATAGATCAGGGTACTATGGCTACACCTTC. Translating it yields CASNRSGYYGYTF.

The chain couples TRBV5-1 to TRBJ1-1, with TRBD1 matching 8 bases. The CDR3 extends over 16 amino acids. Trimming at V came to 7 bases and at J to 6 bases, leaving 17 bases not matched to a gene. Germline V gene lookup returns CDR1 SGHRS and CDR2 YFSETQ. CDR3 residues: CASRPQYFGQGSEAFF. CDR3 DNA: TGCGCCAGCCGACCCCAATATTTCGGACAGGGCTCTGAAGCTTTCTTT.

About this clone: Other DNA sequences within the sample encode an identical CDR3. The V gene is TRBV15, the J gene TRBJ1-3, with no clear D. Between the trimmed V and J ends, which lost 1 base and 4 bases, there was a span of 5 bases. The germline gives CDR1 LNHNV, CDR2 YYDKDF (reference sequence). The CDR3 has 13 residues. For the CDR3, the DNA is TGTGCCACCAGCAGAGGGAGGGGAAACACCATATATTTT. Translated: CATSRGRGNTIYF.

With respect to this clone: The junction and the germline gene differ at one end; a read error may be behind it. The chain couples TRBV30 to TRBJ2-7, with 9 bases lining up with TRBD1. CDR1 is GTSNPN, CDR2 SVGIG, per germline (reference sequence). The CDR3 consists of 12 residues. The chain's CDR3 is CAWSGTGLARGF. CDR3 nucleotides: TGTGCCTGGAGCGGGACAGGGTTAGCCCGGGGTTTC.

The rearrangement links TRBV5-4 to TRBJ2-5, with a tentative D call TRBD2 (5 bases). The CDR3 sequence is 17 residues long. Germline assignment: CDR1 SGHNT and CDR2 YYREEE (reference sequence). Trimming left V 4 bases short and J 5 bases short, with 24 bases between. This CDR3 reads CASSRNGVSRSQETQYF. The CDR3 DNA reads as TGTGCCAGCAGCCGGAACGGGGTTTCGCGGTCACAGGAGACCCAGTACTTC.

As regards this clone: The junction does not match germline at one end; this may be a read error. This CDR3 reads CASSLTGTATQYF. CDR3 in DNA: TGTGCCAGCAGCTTAACAGGGACAGCTACGCAGTATTTT. The chain combines TRBV7-8 with TRBJ2-3, with 7 bases aligning to TRBD1. The CDR3 totals 13 residues. The V gene's germline CDR1 is SGHVS and CDR2 FQNEAQ.

There are a few counts of this clone. V is TRBV30 and J is TRBJ1-5; maybe TRBD1 (6 bases). The CDR3 extends over 13 amino acids. Germline V CDR1 and CDR2: GTSNPN, SVGIG (reference sequence). V lost 4 bases, J lost 5 bases, and 12 bases lay in between. CDR3 DNA sequence: TGTGCCTGGAACGGACAGCAAGATCAGCCCCAGCATTTT. It yields the protein CAWNGQQDQPQHF.